This TCR beta chain derives from a study of graft-versus-host responses after intestinal transplantation. Germline trimming cut 6 bases from V and 6 bases from J; bases unmatched to any gene: 10. The germline V gene has CDR1 LNHDA and CDR2 SQIVND (reference sequence). The CDR3 runs to 14 residues. Of note for this clone: Its matching antigen is unknown.

Profiling relied on immunoSEQ multiplex PCR, and the TCRdb table lists in-frame clones only, not all of them. The top ten clones hold 0.55% to 0.8% of a sample with tens of thousands of clones, around 92% of them seen once. This TCR came from a human donor who was the organ donor for an intestinal transplant. Sequenced here: unstimulated CD4+ T cells sorted from spleen or lymph node cells, sampled before transplant. V usage is TRBV19 and J usage is TRBJ1-1, with 7 positions matching TRBD1. This CDR3 reads CASRRFQGEAEAFF. DNA for the CDR3: TGTGCCAGTAGGCGATTTCAGGGGGAGGCTGAAGCTTTCTTT.